These 23 T cell receptor beta chains were all obtained from the same sample, sequenced in a study of T cell responses to AZD1222 COVID-19 vaccine. Assay used: immunoSEQ multiplex PCR; TCRdb lists only in-frame clones, some missing. The sample records some 120,000 clones, 85% to 95% being singletons. Source: peripheral blood, taken on day 0 of AZD1222 vaccination. The receptors originated from an adult in good health.

The chain is built from TRBV5-6 and TRBJ1-2; D unresolved. The ends were cut back, 4 bases at V and 3 bases at J, with 16 bases in the middle. CDR3 length equals 15 residues. From germline, CDR1 is SGHDT and CDR2 YYEEEE. The CDR3 here is CASSLPENQDYGYTF. The CDR3 coding sequence is TGTGCCAGCAGCCTGCCTGAGAATCAAGACTATGGCTACACCTTC.

V is TRBV7-8 and J is TRBJ2-2; unclear D gene. V was trimmed by 5 bases and J by 3 bases, leaving 16 bases between them. CDR3 size: 16 residues. Germline CDR1 is SGHVS and CDR2 is FQNEAQ. CDR3 bases: TGTGCCAGCAGCCCGTCTGGTAGGGAAGACACCGGGGAGCTGTTTTTT. Residues: CASSPSGREDTGELFF.

This sequence joins TRBV9 and TRBJ1-6, with TRBD1 matching 9 bases. Germline V gives CDR1 SGDLS, CDR2 YYNGEE. The V and J ends lost 3 bases and 6 bases, in that order; junction bases with no gene match: 4. The CDR3 is 15 amino acids. The CDR3 here is CASSESDRGNSPLHF. CDR3 nucleotides: TGTGCCAGCAGCGAGTCGGACAGGGGTAATTCACCCCTCCACTTT.

The chain is built from TRBV4-1 and TRBJ1-1; 10 nucleotides line up with TRBD1. This CDR3 comprises 15 residues. Germline trimming cut 2 bases from V and 6 bases from J; bases unmatched to any gene: 6. Per the germline V gene, CDR1 is MGHRA and CDR2 is YSYEKL. CDR3 bases: TGCGCCAGCAGCCAAAACCGGGACAGGGGCGCTGAAGCTTTCTTT. Protein: CASSQNRDRGAEAFF.

The genes are TRBV5-1 and TRBJ2-1; D is possibly TRBD2 (5 bases). CDR3 length: 12 amino acids. Trimming removed 4 bases at V and 8 bases at J, with 10 bases between. The germline gives CDR1 SGHRS, CDR2 YFSETQ. CDR3 sequence: CASSLSGDEQFF. CDR3 sequence (DNA): TGCGCCAGCAGCCTGTCCGGGGATGAGCAGTTCTTC.

The chain joins TRBV7-9 to TRBJ2-3, with TRBD1 matching 8 bases. The ends lost 10 bases at V and 1 base at J; junction bases unmatched: 7. The CDR3 extends over 14 amino acids. Germline V gene sequence: CDR1 SEHNR, CDR2 FQNEAQ (reference sequence). The CDR3, as DNA: TGTGCCATCCAGTCGGGACAGGGCACAGATACGCAGTATTTT. Protein: CAIQSGQGTDTQYF. The full variable domain, its missing parts supplied by reference TRBV7-9 and TRBJ2-3, is DTGVSQNPRHKITKRGQNVTFRCDPISEHNRLYWYRQTLGQGPEFLTYFQNEAQLEKSRLLSDRFSAERPKGSFSTLEIQRTEQGDSAMYLCAIQSGQGTDTQYFGPGTRLTVL.

This rearrangement joins TRBV27 to TRBJ1-2; TRBD1 aligns across 10 bases. The CDR3 extends over 19 amino acids. The germline V gene has CDR1 MNHEY and CDR2 SMNVEV (reference sequence). The V segment lost 5 bases and the J segment 1 base; nucleotides outside the gene matches: 16. DNA of the CDR3: TGTGCCAGCAGTCTAGGGACAGGGGTCCCTAATACTCGTAACTATGGCTACACCTTC. The encoded protein is CASSLGTGVPNTRNYGYTF.

The rearrangement links TRBV5-1 to TRBJ2-1; weak D call: TRBD2 (6 bases). Trimming removed 0 bases at V and 1 base at J, with 8 bases between. CDR3 length equals 15 residues. Germline lookup yields CDR1 SGHRS and CDR2 YFSETQ. CDR3 residues: CASSLEAGSYNEQFF. CDR3 in DNA: TGCGCCAGCAGCTTGGAAGCGGGTTCCTACAATGAGCAGTTCTTC.

The chain joins TRBV7-9 to TRBJ2-1, with D maybe TRBD2 (5 bases). Per germline, CDR1 SEHNR and CDR2 FQNEAQ (reference sequence). The V end was cut by 1 base, the J end by 4 bases, with 11 bases between. The CDR3 totals 15 residues. In DNA, the CDR3 is TGTGCCAGCAGCTTAGGCGGACTCCTTTACAATGAGCAGTTCTTC. Translated, it gives CASSLGGLLYNEQFF. The complete variable domain, with remaining parts taken from reference TRBV7-9 and TRBJ2-1, reads DTGVSQNPRHKITKRGQNVTFRCDPISEHNRLYWYRQTLGQGPEFLTYFQNEAQLEKSRLLSDRFSAERPKGSFSTLEIQRTEQGDSAMYLCASSLGGLLYNEQFFGPGTRLTVL.

This sequence joins TRBV27 and TRBJ1-6; D ambiguous. CDR3 length: 13 residues. Trimming shortened V by 6 bases and J by 9 bases, and 12 bases separated the two germline ends. Per the germline V gene, CDR1 is MNHEY and CDR2 is SMNVEV (reference sequence). DNA for the CDR3: TGTGCCAGCAGCCTTCGGCCGGGTTCACCCCTCCACTTT. This sequence encodes CASSLRPGSPLHF.

The chain has TRBV7-2 and TRBJ1-3, with TRBD1 identical over 8 bases. The V and J ends lost 4 bases and 4 bases, in that order; junction bases with no gene match: 6. CDR1 and CDR2 from the germline V gene are SGHTA and FQGNSA. The CDR3 loop spans 15 amino acids. The CDR3 nucleotides are TGTGCCAGCAGCTACCCCCGGACAGGGGGAAACACCATATATTTT. It yields the protein CASSYPRTGGNTIYF. Combining the CDR3 with reference TRBV7-2 and TRBJ1-3 gives the whole variable domain GAGVSQSPSNKVTEKGKDVELRCDPISGHTALYWYRQSLGQGLEFLIYFQGNSAPDKSGLPSDRFSAERTGGSVSTLTIQRTQQEDSAVYLCASSYPRTGGNTIYFGEGSWLTVV.

This chain links TRBV27 with TRBJ2-6, with D uncertain. V shed 2 bases and J shed 0 bases, with 11 bases lying between them. The CDR3 contains 17 residues. Germline V gives CDR1 MNHEY, CDR2 SMNVEV (reference sequence). CDR3: CASSLAVAGSGANVLTF. The CDR3 bases are TGTGCCAGCAGTTTAGCCGTTGCCGGCTCTGGGGCCAACGTCCTGACTTTC.

This clone came up once. Other nucleotide sequences in the sample specify the same CDR3. The rearrangement links TRBV2 to TRBJ2-1; D is undetermined. V was trimmed by 6 bases and J by 0 bases, leaving 3 bases between them. This CDR3 has 12 amino acids. Germline CDR1 and CDR2: SNHLY and FYNNEI. The CDR3: CASRGSYNEQFF. Written as DNA, the CDR3 is TGTGCCAGCAGGGGCTCCTACAATGAGCAGTTCTTC.

The chain combines TRBV19 with TRBJ2-7; no reliable D call. The CDR3 is made up of 13 amino acids. Trimming pared 5 bases from V and 2 bases from J, leaving 10 bases between. Germline assignment: CDR1 LNHDA and CDR2 SQIVND (reference sequence). The DNA of the CDR3 is TGTGCCAGTAGTTTTGGACCGACCTACGAGCAGTACTTC. As protein: CASSFGPTYEQYF.

This chain connects TRBV15 to TRBJ2-7; D remains unclear. V was shortened by 0 bases and J by 3 bases, with 9 bases between the two germline ends. This CDR3 region has 14 residues. CDR1 is LNHNV and CDR2 is YYDKDF in the germline V gene (reference sequence). In nucleotides, the CDR3 is TGTGCCACCAGCAGAGATTTGGACCACTACGAGCAGTACTTC. Translation: CATSRDLDHYEQYF.

This rearrangement joins TRBV5-1 to TRBJ2-7; D not resolved. CDR1 is SGHRS, CDR2 YFSETQ, per germline. The V and J ends lost 0 bases and 2 bases respectively, with 15 bases between them. The length of the CDR3 is 16 residues. CDR3 sequence: CASSLAVAGPPYEQYF. The CDR3 DNA follows: TGCGCCAGCAGCTTGGCCGTGGCAGGCCCTCCCTACGAGCAGTACTTC.

The chain is built from TRBV5-7 and TRBJ2-2, with D perhaps TRBD2 (5 bases). TRBV5-7 is an ORF, and what it does is uncertain. The V gene lost 0 bases and the J gene lost 4 bases, with 10 bases spanning the gap. The CDR3 consists of 15 residues. CDR3 nucleotides: TGTGCCAGCAGCTTGGATCATGGAGGCACCGGGGAGCTGTTTTTT. Its protein product is CASSLDHGGTGELFF.

This chain links TRBV10-3 with TRBJ1-1; TRBD1 agrees at 7 bases. The CDR3 length is 14 residues. CDR1 and CDR2 from the germline V gene are ENHRY and SYGVKD. V shed 2 bases, J shed 4 bases, and the junction held 4 bases outside the gene matches. CDR3 DNA sequence: TGTGCCATCAGTGAGGGCAGACAGGGCACTGAAGCTTTCTTT. Translated, it gives CAISEGRQGTEAFF.

This chain connects TRBV18 to TRBJ1-1; D may be TRBD1 (5 bases). The germline V and J ends were trimmed by 0 bases and 2 bases, with 16 bases remaining between them. From germline, CDR1 is KGHSH and CDR2 LQKENI. The CDR3 totals 17 residues. In nucleotides, the CDR3 is TGTGCCAGCTCACCACCTAAGCTTACAGGTCTAAACACTGAAGCTTTCTTT. Its protein product is CASSPPKLTGLNTEAFF. The full variable domain, completed using reference TRBV18 and TRBJ1-1, is NAGVMQNPRHLVRRRGQEARLRCSPMKGHSHVYWYRQLPEEGLKFMVYLQKENIIDESGMPKERFSAEFPKEGPSILRIQQVVRGDSAAYFCASSPPKLTGLNTEAFFGQGTRLTVV.

The rearrangement joins TRBV5-1 to TRBJ1-4; D gene ambiguous. CDR3 length: 15 amino acids. Trimming removed 4 bases from V and 8 bases from J, with 18 bases in between. Per the germline V gene, CDR1 is SGHRS and CDR2 is YFSETQ. The CDR3 sequence: CASSPATRAEEKLFF. The CDR3 bases are TGCGCCAGCAGCCCCGCGACTCGGGCCGAAGAAAAACTGTTTTTT.

J is TRBJ2-7 and V is TRBV7-9; possibly TRBD2 for D (5 bases). V dropped 4 bases and J dropped 2 bases, with 6 bases sitting between them. The V gene's germline CDR1 is SEHNR and CDR2 FQNEAQ (reference sequence). This CDR3 is built from 12 residues. CDR3 nucleotide sequence: TGTGCCAGCAGCTCGCGGGCCTACGAGCAGTACTTC. This sequence encodes CASSSRAYEQYF.

This sequence joins TRBV21-1 and TRBJ2-7. TRBV21-1 is described as a pseudogene. This CDR3 has 13 amino acids. CDR3 in DNA: TGTGCCAGCAGCAAAGTTGCCCCCTCCGAGCAGTACTTC. Its protein product is CASSKVAPSEQYF.

This sequence joins TRBV3-1 (or the pseudogene TRBV3-2) and TRBJ2-7; D is perhaps TRBD1 (6 bases). Between the trimmed V and J ends, which lost 3 bases and 0 bases, there was a span of 18 bases. The CDR3 contains 17 residues. Germline V gene data show CDR1 as LGHDT and CDR2 as YNNKEL (reference sequence). DNA of the CDR3: TGTGCCAGCAGCCACACAGACAGGTCATACGGCTCCTACGAGCAGTACTTC. This encodes CASSHTDRSYGSYEQYF.